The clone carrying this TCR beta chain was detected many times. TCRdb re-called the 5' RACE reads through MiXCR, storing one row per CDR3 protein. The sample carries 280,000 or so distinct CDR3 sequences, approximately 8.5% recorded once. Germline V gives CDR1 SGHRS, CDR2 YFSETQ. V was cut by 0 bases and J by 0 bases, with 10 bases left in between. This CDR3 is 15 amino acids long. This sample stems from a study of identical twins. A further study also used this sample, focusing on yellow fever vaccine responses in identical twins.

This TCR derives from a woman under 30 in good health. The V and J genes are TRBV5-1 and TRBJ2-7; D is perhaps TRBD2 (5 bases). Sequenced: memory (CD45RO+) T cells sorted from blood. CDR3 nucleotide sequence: TGCGCCAGCAGCTTGGAGGCGGGTAGCTCCTACGAGCAGTACTTC. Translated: CASSLEAGSSYEQYF.